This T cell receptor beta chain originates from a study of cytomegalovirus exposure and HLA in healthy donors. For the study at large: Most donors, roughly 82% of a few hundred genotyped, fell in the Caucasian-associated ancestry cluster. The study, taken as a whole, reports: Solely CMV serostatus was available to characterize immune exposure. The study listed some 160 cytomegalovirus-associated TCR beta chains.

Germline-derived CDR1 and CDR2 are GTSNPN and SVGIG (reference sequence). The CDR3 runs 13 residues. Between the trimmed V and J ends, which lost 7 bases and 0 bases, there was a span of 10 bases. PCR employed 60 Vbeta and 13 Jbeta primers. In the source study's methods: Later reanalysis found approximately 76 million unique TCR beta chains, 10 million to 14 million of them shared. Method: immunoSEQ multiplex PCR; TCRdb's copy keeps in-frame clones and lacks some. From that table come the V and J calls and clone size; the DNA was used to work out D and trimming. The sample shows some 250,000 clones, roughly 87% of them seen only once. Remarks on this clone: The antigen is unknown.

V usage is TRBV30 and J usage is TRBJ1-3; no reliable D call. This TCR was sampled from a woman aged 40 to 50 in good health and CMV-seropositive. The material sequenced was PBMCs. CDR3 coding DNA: TGTGCCTTCAGTGAAAACTCTGGAAACACCATATATTTT. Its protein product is CAFSENSGNTIYF.